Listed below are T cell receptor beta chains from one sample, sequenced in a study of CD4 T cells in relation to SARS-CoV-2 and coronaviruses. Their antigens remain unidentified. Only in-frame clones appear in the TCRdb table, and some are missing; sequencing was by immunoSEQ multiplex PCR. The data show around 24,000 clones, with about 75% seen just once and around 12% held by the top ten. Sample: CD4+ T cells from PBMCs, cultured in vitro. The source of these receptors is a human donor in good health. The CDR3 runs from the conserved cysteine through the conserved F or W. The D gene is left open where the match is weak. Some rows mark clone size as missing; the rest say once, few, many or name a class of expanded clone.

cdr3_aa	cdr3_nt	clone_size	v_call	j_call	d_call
CASSQGWYSDTEAFF	TGTGCCAGCAGCCAAGGTTGGTATTCGGACACTGAAGCTTTCTTT	-	TRBV3-1/TRBV3-2	TRBJ1-1	-
CASSLEETQYF	TGCGCCAGCAGCTTGGAAGAGACCCAGTACTTC	-	TRBV5-1	TRBJ2-5	-
CASNQAGEVYNEQFF	TGTGCCAGCAACCAAGCGGGAGAAGTCTACAATGAGCAGTTCTTC	-	TRBV6-5	TRBJ2-1	TRBD2
CASTREGKNTEAFF	TGTGCCAGCACTAGAGAAGGGAAGAACACTGAAGCTTTCTTT	few	TRBV2	TRBJ1-1	-
CASSLGSFADTQYF	TGTGCCAGCAGCTTAGGGAGTTTTGCAGATACGCAGTATTTT	-	TRBV6-2/TRBV6-3	TRBJ2-3	-
CASSDSIGEQYF	TGCGCCAGCAGTGACTCGATTGGGGAGCAGTACTTC	-	TRBV10-1	TRBJ2-7	-
CASSSGDGDTYEQYF	TGTGCCAGCAGTTCTGGGGACGGTGATACCTACGAGCAGTACTTC	few	TRBV7-6	TRBJ2-7	-
CASSLSGANVLTF	TGTGCCAGCAGCCTCTCTGGGGCCAACGTCCTGACTTTC	few	TRBV5-6	TRBJ2-6	-
CASSFARNTEAFF	TGTGCCAGCAGTTTTGCCAGGAACACTGAAGCTTTCTTT	-	TRBV12-3/TRBV12-4	TRBJ1-1	-
CSVETQGGTGELFF	TGCAGCGTTGAAACGCAGGGAGGTACCGGGGAGCTGTTTTTT	-	TRBV29-1	TRBJ2-2	-
CASSEGQGDTQYF	TGTGCCAGCAGTGAGGGTCAGGGAGATACGCAGTATTTT	-	TRBV2	TRBJ2-3	-
CASRALANTGELFF	TGTGCCAGCAGAGCACTAGCGAATACCGGGGAGCTGTTTTTT	-	TRBV11-3	TRBJ2-2	TRBD2
CASSLGQIYGYTF	TGTGCCAGCAGTTTAGGCCAGATATATGGCTACACCTTC	-	TRBV6-5	TRBJ1-2	-
CASSQGEGSYNEQFF	TGTGCCAGCTCCCAGGGTGAGGGCTCCTACAATGAGCAGTTCTTC	-	TRBV18	TRBJ2-1	-
CTSSPRGPNYEQYF	TGCACCAGCAGTCCCAGGGGGCCCAACTACGAGCAGTACTTC	-	TRBV1	TRBJ2-7	-
CASSLVGSSETEAFF	TGTGCCAGCAGCTTGGTTGGCAGTAGTGAAACTGAAGCTTTCTTT	-	TRBV5-6	TRBJ1-1	-
CASSDIGRSETQYF	TGTGCCAGCAGCGACATCGGGAGGTCAGAGACCCAGTACTTC	few	TRBV4-2	TRBJ2-5	TRBD2
CASSFEGSTITF	TGTGCCAGCAGTTTCGAGGGGTCGACGATCACCTTC	-	TRBV12-3/TRBV12-4	TRBJ1-2	-
CASSPYGLAGASTDTQYF	TGTGCCAGCAGTCCCTATGGACTAGCTGGTGCTAGCACAGATACGCAGTATTTT	-	TRBV6-6	TRBJ2-3	TRBD2
CASSLGTRRIYGYTF	TGTGCCAGCAGCCTCGGCACCAGGCGAATCTATGGCTACACCTTC	-	TRBV28	TRBJ1-2	-
CASNWGTSGRKDEQYF	TGTGCCAGCAATTGGGGGACTAGCGGGAGGAAAGACGAGCAGTACTTC	-	TRBV21-1	TRBJ2-7	-
CATRGTSGRRNEQFF	TGTGCCACCAGAGGGACTAGCGGGAGGAGGAATGAGCAGTTCTTC	-	TRBV24-1	TRBJ2-1	TRBD2
CASSRRDREGEQYF	TGTGCCAGCTCACGCCGGGACAGGGAAGGCGAGCAGTACTTC	-	TRBV18	TRBJ2-7	TRBD1
CASSHLTGSTEAFF	TGTGCCAGCAGCCATCTCACAGGGAGCACTGAAGCTTTCTTT	-	TRBV7-9	TRBJ1-1	-